One sample yielded the 30 T cell receptor beta chains listed below, sequenced in a study of blood T cells in healthy people across ages. A second about 6 to 11 cycle PCR used barcoded and J-beta primers. One entry per CDR3 protein, called by TCRdb with MiXCR from the 5' RACE reads. The sample comprises 750,000 to 1,000,000 distinct CDR3 sequences, 25% to 35% of which are singletons, and around 9.6% rests with the top ten. Another study also made use of these data, one on T cells of mothers and their children.

The material sequenced was blood. The receptors originated from a middle-aged woman in good health.

This clonotype was observed a few times. The V call is TRBV12-3 or TRBV12-4, the J call TRBJ2-6; D ambiguous. With 6 bases removed from V and 0 bases from J, the gap between germline ends came to 12 bases. This CDR3 has 16 residues. The CDR3 here is CASSPTDTSGANVLTF. In DNA, the CDR3 is TGTGCCAGCAGCCCAACAGATACCTCTGGGGCCAACGTCCTGACTTTC.

This clonotype was picked up many times. The chain couples TRBV20-1 to TRBJ1-4, with 10 bases aligning to TRBD1. The CDR3 sequence is 15 residues long. Germline values: CDR1 DFQATT, CDR2 SNEGSKA (reference sequence). J was trimmed by 5 bases and V by 6 bases; bases with no gene match: 9. The CDR3 sequence: CSAWDRGYENEKLFF. Here the CDR3 DNA reads TGCAGTGCATGGGACAGGGGTTATGAAAATGAAAAACTGTTTTTT.

The sample holds many counts of this clonotype. The J gene is TRBJ2-7, the V gene TRBV5-1; 8 bases line up with TRBD2. The ends lost 0 bases at V and 6 bases at J; junction bases unmatched: 5. CDR1 and CDR2 (germline): SGHRS, YFSETQ. CDR3 length: 14 residues. The CDR3 loop is CASSLDGLAAEQYF. The CDR3 DNA reads as TGCGCCAGCAGCTTGGACGGACTAGCTGCCGAGCAGTACTTC.

This clonotype has a count of ten or more. This chain uses TRBV12-3 or TRBV12-4 with TRBJ1-5; possible D gene TRBD1, 6 bases. The V end was cut by 6 bases, the J end by 3 bases, with 9 bases between. The CDR3 has 13 residues. The CDR3 DNA sequence: TGTGCCAGCAGGGACAGATACAATCAGCCCCAGCATTTT. As protein: CASRDRYNQPQHF.

This clonotype has at least ten counts. This chain joins TRBV29-1 and TRBJ1-4, with 7 bases matching TRBD1. Trimming at V came to 7 bases and at J to 4 bases, leaving 6 bases not matched to a gene. The CDR3 runs to 13 residues. Germline-derived CDR1 and CDR2 are SQVTM and ANQGSEA. CDR3 DNA: TGCAGCGCTCGACAGGGCCGTAATGAAAAACTGTTTTTT. Encoded protein: CSARQGRNEKLFF.

The chain couples TRBV3-1 to TRBJ2-6; D gene uncertain. The CDR3 contains 18 residues. Trimming took off 3 bases at V and 4 bases at J, with 19 bases between the two ends. Per germline, CDR1 LGHDT and CDR2 YNNKEL (reference sequence). The CDR3 bases are TGTGCCAGCAGCCAGGACGGTACTCGACGGTCCGGGGCCAACGTCCTGACTTTC. Protein: CASSQDGTRRSGANVLTF.

There are a few counts of this clonotype. CDR3 in DNA: TGCAGTGCTACCCCGGGACAGGGGGACGGAACAGATACGCAGTATTTT. It encodes CSATPGQGDGTDTQYF. The chain combines TRBV20-1 with TRBJ2-3; 11 positions match TRBD1. The length of the CDR3 is 16 residues. Trimming at V came to 4 bases and at J to 3 bases, leaving 9 bases not matched to a gene. In germline, CDR1 is DFQATT, CDR2 SNEGSKA (reference sequence).

As for this clonotype: This may arise from a read error, as a much more abundant clone is one base away. The gene calls are TRBV6-1 and TRBJ2-1, with D possibly matching TRBD2 (5 bases). Germline CDR1 MNHNS, CDR2 SASEGT. The CDR3 has 14 amino acids. The CDR3 is CASNLASSYSEQFF. As DNA, the CDR3 is TGTGCCAGCAATCTAGCCAGCTCCTACAGTGAGCAGTTCTTC.

This clonotype was recorded many times. This chain uses TRBV9 with TRBJ2-1; 9 bases agree with TRBD2. Germline CDR1 and CDR2: SGDLS and YYNGEE. V gave up 0 bases and J gave up 8 bases; unmatched junction bases: 9. The CDR3 consists of 16 residues. The CDR3 DNA sequence: TGTGCCAGCAGCGTAGCTTCCGGCGGGGGGGCCGATGAGCAGTTCTTC. Translating it yields CASSVASGGGADEQFF.

In this sample, this clonotype turned up many times. The chain employs TRBV29-1 and TRBJ2-1; no definite D call. Trimming removed 0 bases from V and 6 bases from J, with 9 bases in between. The CDR3 spans 13 residues. The germline gives CDR1 SQVTM, CDR2 ANQGSEA. The CDR3 is CSVEDLNTNEQFF. CDR3 nucleotide sequence: TGCAGCGTTGAAGATCTCAACACCAATGAGCAGTTCTTC.

The J gene is TRBJ2-1, the V gene TRBV3-1, with no clear D. The V end was cut by 6 bases, the J end by 13 bases, with 16 bases between. Germline lookup yields CDR1 LGHDT and CDR2 YNNKEL (reference sequence). This CDR3 has 12 residues. DNA of the CDR3: TGTGCCAGCAGGGTGGCAGGAGAGACCCAGTTCTTC. This sequence encodes CASRVAGETQFF.

The sample holds many counts of this clonotype. J is TRBJ2-7 and V is TRBV12-3 or TRBV12-4; 9 bases are shared with TRBD1. CDR3 length: 16 residues. The trim removed 6 bases at V and 0 bases at J, leaving 9 bases unmatched. The CDR3 nucleotides read TGTGCCAGCAGCGGGCCAGGACAGGGGAGCTCCTACGAGCAGTACTTC. Amino acid sequence: CASSGPGQGSSYEQYF.

This rearrangement joins TRBV20-1 to TRBJ2-5; D unclear. CDR1 and CDR2 from the germline V gene are DFQATT and SNEGSKA (reference sequence). The CDR3 totals 12 residues. Trimming pared 3 bases from V and 3 bases from J, leaving 8 bases between. The CDR3 nucleotides are TGCAGTGCTAGTTACAGAGAAGAGACCCAGTACTTC. It specifies CSASYREETQYF.

This clonotype occurred a few times. The chain carries TRBV9 and TRBJ2-3; D might be TRBD1 or TRBD2, each matching 5 bases. There are 16 residues in the CDR3. CDR1 and CDR2 (germline): SGDLS, YYNGEE. V lost 4 bases and J 0 bases, leaving 15 bases between the germline ends. CDR3 region: CASSTRAGKSTDTQYF. As DNA, the CDR3 is TGTGCCAGCAGCACGCGGGCAGGGAAAAGCACAGATACGCAGTATTTT.

Note on this clonotype: This may be a read error: a much more frequent sequence differs by one nucleotide. The chain recombines TRBV20-1 with TRBJ2-7; TRBD2 agrees at 8 bases. Trimming at V came to 0 bases and at J to 7 bases, leaving 11 bases not matched to a gene. The CDR3 consists of 15 residues. The germline V gene has CDR1 DFQATT and CDR2 SNEGSKA (reference sequence). Written as DNA, the CDR3 is TGCAGTGCTAGAGATGCGGGGGGCCTTAACAATGAGCAGTACTTC. Encoded protein: CSARDAGGLNNEQYF.

This clonotype was detected a few times. J is TRBJ2-5 and V is TRBV24-1; the match to TRBD1 covers 9 bases. V trimming: 9 bases; J trimming: 5 bases; junction bases outside the gene matches: 18. CDR1 KGHDR and CDR2 SFDVKD come from the germline V gene. The CDR3 is made up of 17 amino acids. Here the CDR3 DNA reads TGTGCCACCTCCTCCTGGATTGAGGGACAGGGTGTGGAGACCCAGTACTTC. This gives the protein CATSSWIEGQGVETQYF.

The chain has TRBV15 and TRBJ2-7; 7 bases map to TRBD1. Germline loops: CDR1 LNHNV, CDR2 YYDKDF (reference sequence). The CDR3 is 13 residues long. V was clipped by 1 base and J by 10 bases; unmatched bases: 7. The CDR3 is CATSRGQGSFQYF. In DNA, the CDR3 is TGTGCCACCAGCAGAGGACAGGGTAGCTTCCAGTACTTC.

The chain links TRBV3-1 to TRBJ2-7; TRBD2 matches 16 bases. Germline lookup yields CDR1 LGHDT and CDR2 YNNKEL (reference sequence). This CDR3 has 13 amino acids. With 9 bases clipped from V and 12 bases from J, the junction kept 8 bases outside the gene matches. The DNA for the CDR3 is TGTGCCAGTTCCGGGACTAGCGGGGGGGCTGCGTACTTC. It specifies CASSGTSGGAAYF.

This rearrangement joins TRBV5-1 to TRBJ2-7, with 9 bases identical to TRBD2. CDR3 length: 15 amino acids. J gave up 2 bases and V 0 bases, and 3 bases lay outside the gene matches. The V gene's germline CDR1 is SGHRS and CDR2 YFSETQ. The CDR3 protein is CASSLDAGGPYEQYF. CDR3 nucleotide sequence: TGCGCCAGCAGCTTGGACGCGGGGGGGCCCTACGAGCAGTACTTC.

The sample holds many counts of this clonotype. J is TRBJ2-4 and V is TRBV7-8, with D possibly matching TRBD2 (7 bases). V was cut by 5 bases and J by 0 bases, with 17 bases left in between. The CDR3 runs to 17 residues. Germline V gene data show CDR1 as SGHVS and CDR2 as FQNEAQ. CDR3 region: CASSQGGARLAKNIQYF. The CDR3 coding sequence is TGTGCCAGCAGCCAAGGGGGGGCAAGACTAGCCAAAAACATTCAGTACTTC.

The V gene is TRBV29-1, the J gene TRBJ1-2; D perhaps matches TRBD1 (5 bases). Germline V gene data show CDR1 as SQVTM and CDR2 as ANQGSEA. Trimming removed 4 bases at V and 2 bases at J, with 20 bases between. CDR3 size: 16 residues. As DNA, the CDR3 is TGCAGCGTTGGCCGACACAGGATACTAAACAACTATGGCTACACCTTC. Amino acid sequence: CSVGRHRILNNYGYTF.

This clonotype was observed many times. V gene TRBV21-1 combines with J gene TRBJ2-7. TRBV21-1 is a recognized pseudogene. The CDR3 is 17 amino acids. CDR3 in DNA: TGTGCCAACAGCAAACGGTTCTCCGCGAGGAGCTCCTACGAGCAGTACTTC. Protein product: CANSKRFSARSSYEQYF.

In this sample, this clonotype turned up a few times. The chain links TRBV3-1 to TRBJ1-6; 9 bases line up with TRBD1. The V gene's germline CDR1 is LGHDT and CDR2 YNNKEL (reference sequence). V lost 2 bases and J lost 3; bases outside the gene matches: 2. The CDR3 runs 16 residues. This CDR3 reads CASSQRGQGYNSPLHF. The CDR3 nucleotides are TGTGCCAGCAGCCAAAGGGGACAGGGCTATAATTCACCCCTCCACTTT.

This clonotype was counted a few times. A read error is possible here, since a much larger clone lies one base away. The chain uses TRBV29-1 and TRBJ1-2; D perhaps matches TRBD1 (5 bases). Germline V CDR1 and CDR2: SQVTM, ANQGSEA. This CDR3 contains 12 residues. The V and J ends lost 7 bases and 4 bases respectively, with 13 bases between them. Here the CDR3 DNA reads TGCAGCGGCGAGGACATAACCTATGGCTACACCTTC. As protein: CSGEDITYGYTF.

This clonotype has at least ten counts. J is TRBJ2-7 and V is TRBV20-1; D is undetermined. V gave up 0 bases and J gave up 2 bases, with 11 bases separating them. The CDR3 loop spans 14 amino acids. Germline loops: CDR1 DFQATT, CDR2 SNEGSKA (reference sequence). The CDR3 DNA is TGCAGTGCTAGAGACGACCATTTGGCCTACGAGCAGTACTTC. Translated, it gives CSARDDHLAYEQYF.

This clonotype was picked up a small number of times. The chain has TRBV7-2 and TRBJ2-7; TRBD1 matches at 7 bases. From germline, CDR1 is SGHTA and CDR2 FQGNSA. The CDR3 has 14 residues. The V gene end was trimmed by 3 bases and the J gene end by 4 bases; junction bases not matched to a gene: 6. The CDR3 DNA reads as TGTGCCAGCAGCTTTGAAAGGGGGCTATACGAGCAGTACTTC. Residues: CASSFERGLYEQYF.

This clonotype was observed a few times. The chain uses TRBV7-2 and TRBJ2-1; D is unclear. Germline CDR1 is SGHTA and CDR2 is FQGNSA. This CDR3 has 16 amino acids. Trimming took 0 bases from V and 0 from J, leaving 9 bases between them. Here the CDR3 DNA reads TGTGCCAGCAGCTTAGCCTCTAGTGTCTCCTACAATGAGCAGTTCTTC. Its translation is CASSLASSVSYNEQFF.

This clonotype has just a few counts. The chain links TRBV6-5 to TRBJ1-1; the D is unclear. The length of the CDR3 is 15 residues. V shed 6 bases and J shed 3 bases, with 17 bases lying between them. Germline values: CDR1 MNHEY, CDR2 SVGAGI. CDR3 DNA: TGTGCCAGCAGACAAACGGCGGGAGCTTACACTGAAGCTTTCTTT. Its translation is CASRQTAGAYTEAFF.

This clonotype was picked up a small number of times. This chain connects TRBV30 to TRBJ2-3; D is uncertain. Germline V CDR1 and CDR2: GTSNPN, SVGIG (reference sequence). This CDR3 region has 14 residues. V shed 0 bases and J shed 1 base, with 8 bases lying between them. CDR3 region: CAWSVGLGTDTQYF. For the CDR3, the DNA is TGTGCCTGGAGTGTAGGGCTAGGCACAGATACGCAGTATTTT. The whole variable domain, remainder taken from reference TRBV30 and TRBJ2-3, is SQTIHQWPATLVQPVGSPLSLECTVEGTSNPNLYWYRQAAGRGLQLLFYSVGIGQISSEVPQNLSASRPQDRQFILSSKKLLLSDSGFYLCAWSVGLGTDTQYFGPGTRLTVL.

This clonotype was seen at least ten times. The V and J genes are TRBV11-1 and TRBJ2-4; no firm D call. Trimming pared 5 bases from V and 6 bases from J, leaving 14 bases between. Germline V gene sequence: CDR1 SGHAT, CDR2 FQDESV (reference sequence). The CDR3 is 14 residues long. The CDR3 sequence: CASSPSLAGNIQYF. In nucleotides, the CDR3 is TGTGCCAGCAGCCCTTCTTTGGCCGGAAACATTCAGTACTTC. The full variable domain, in which reference TRBV11-1 and TRBJ2-4 provide the parts outside the CDR3, is EAEVAQSPRYKITEKSQAVAFWCDPISGHATLYWYRQILGQGPELLVQFQDESVVDDSQLPKDRFSAERLKGVDSTLKIQPAELGDSAMYLCASSPSLAGNIQYFGAGTRLSVL.